A single sample is the source of the 24 T cell receptor beta chains below, sequenced in a study of Tregs in tolerant kidney transplant recipients. The antigens for these receptors are not known. The assay was immunoSEQ multiplex PCR, and TCRdb's table has in-frame clones only and misses some. This table holds roughly 9,000 clones, approximately 45% found once. The specimen was CD4+ T cells from blood cultured with allogeneic cells. These receptors came from a human donor in good health.

The chain carries TRBV6-6 and TRBJ1-1, with D possibly TRBD1 on 5 matching bases. Germline CDR1 MNHNY, CDR2 SVGAGI (reference sequence). CDR3 length: 11 amino acids. V lost 5 bases and J 8 bases, leaving 9 bases between the germline ends. This chain's CDR3 is CASSAGPEAFF. In DNA form, the CDR3 reads TGTGCCAGCAGTGCGGGACCCGAAGCTTTCTTT.

The rearrangement links TRBV30 to TRBJ1-1; D ambiguous. This CDR3 comprises 13 residues. Trimming pared 5 bases from V and 4 bases from J, leaving 14 bases between. Germline CDR1 reads GTSNPN; CDR2 reads SVGIG (reference sequence). The DNA for the CDR3 is TGTGCCTGGCGCCGGGGTTTGGTCACTGAAGCTTTCTTT. Translating it yields CAWRRGLVTEAFF.

This clone is deemed medium-sized (0.01 to 0.1%). The rearrangement joins TRBV7-9 to TRBJ2-1, with D perhaps being TRBD1 or TRBD2 (5 bases each). The CDR3 is made up of 15 amino acids. Trimming pared 3 bases from V and 8 bases from J, leaving 17 bases between. Per germline, CDR1 SEHNR and CDR2 FQNEAQ (reference sequence). The CDR3 DNA reads as TGTGCCAGCAGCTTCTCAGGGACGAGGCGATATGAGCAGTTCTTC. The encoded protein is CASSFSGTRRYEQFF.

Comments on this clone: The junction shows a germline mismatch at one end, possibly a read error. This chain uses TRBV12-5 with TRBJ1-2; no clear D gene. Germline V gene sequence: CDR1 LGHNT, CDR2 FRNRAP. This CDR3 region has 12 residues. As DNA, the CDR3 is TGTGCTAGTGGAAAGGACCGCCGGGAAATCTTCTTC. This codes for CASGKDRREIFF.

This clone came up a few times. This chain uses TRBV11-2 with TRBJ2-3; 10 nucleotides agree with TRBD2. CDR1 SGHAT and CDR2 FQNNGV come from the germline V gene. Unmatched junction bases numbered 2, after V lost 1 base and J lost 4 bases. This CDR3 contains 15 residues. CDR3 nucleotide sequence: TGTGCCAGCAGCTTAGTAGCGGGGGGCCCAGATACGCAGTATTTT. It specifies CASSLVAGGPDTQYF.

The chain joins TRBV7-2 to TRBJ2-1, with TRBD2 identical over 8 bases. The germline gives CDR1 SGHTA, CDR2 FQGNSA. This CDR3 contains 17 residues. Trimming cost V 3 bases and J 0 bases; bases outside gene matches: 7. The CDR3 is CASSFTGGTSSYNEQFF. The CDR3 nucleotides are TGTGCCAGCAGCTTTACAGGAGGGACTAGCTCCTACAATGAGCAGTTCTTC.

The rearrangement joins TRBV7-2 to TRBJ2-7; D not certain. The CDR3 has 12 residues. V was cut by 1 base and J by 6 bases, with 7 bases left in between. Germline values: CDR1 SGHTA, CDR2 FQGNSA. CDR3 residues: CASSLDWSEQYF. CDR3 DNA: TGTGCCAGCAGCTTAGACTGGAGCGAGCAGTACTTC.

The chain recombines TRBV7-4 with TRBJ2-7, with D possibly being TRBD2 (5 bases). The CDR3 runs to 14 residues. Germline V CDR1 and CDR2: SGHVT, SQSDAQ. V lost 5 bases and J 0 bases, leaving 11 bases between the germline ends. The CDR3 DNA follows: TGTGCCAGCAGCCCTCCGAGCGGCTCCTACGAGCAGTACTTC. Its protein is CASSPPSGSYEQYF.

The chain is built from TRBV28 and TRBJ1-1; tentatively, D is TRBD1 (6 bases). The CDR3 is 15 residues long. Trimming shortened V by 5 bases and J by 1 base, and 14 bases separated the two germline ends. Germline loops: CDR1 MDHEN, CDR2 SYDVKM. The CDR3 nucleotides are TGTGCCAGCAGTCCACTGGACAGACAGAACACTGAAGCTTTCTTT. The encoded protein is CASSPLDRQNTEAFF.

CDR3: CASSQVRRGTFGDTQYF. The DNA for the CDR3 is TGTGCCAGCAGCCAAGTTCGCAGGGGAACCTTCGGAGATACGCAGTATTTT. V gene TRBV4-2 combines with J gene TRBJ2-3; D is perhaps TRBD1 (6 bases). The CDR3 is 17 amino acids. Trimming shortened V by 1 base and J by 5 bases, and 19 bases separated the two germline ends. Germline CDR1 LGHNA, CDR2 YNFKEQ.

V gene TRBV18 combines with J gene TRBJ1-3; D might be TRBD1 (6 bases). Germline values: CDR1 KGHSH, CDR2 LQKENI. Trimming pared 2 bases from V and 0 bases from J, leaving 11 bases between. The CDR3 is made up of 16 amino acids. Here the CDR3 reads CASSPGGQYSGNTIYF. Here the CDR3 DNA reads TGTGCCAGCTCACCAGGAGGACAGTACTCTGGAAACACCATATATTTT.

By frequency in the sample, this clone is medium-sized (0.01 to 0.1%). The CDR3 DNA follows: TGTGCCTGGAGCCGACTGGTAGGGCCTAATGAAAAACTGTTTTTT. Protein product: CAWSRLVGPNEKLFF. V usage is TRBV30 and J usage is TRBJ1-4; no definite D call. The CDR3 spans 15 residues. The V end lost 3 bases, the J end lost 3 bases, and 14 bases lay between the germline ends. Germline assignment: CDR1 GTSNPN and CDR2 SVGIG (reference sequence).

The chain combines TRBV7-3 with TRBJ1-1; the match to TRBD1 covers 8 bases. CDR3 length: 14 amino acids. Unmatched junction bases numbered 4, after V lost 6 bases and J lost 1 base. Germline V gene data show CDR1 as SGHTA and CDR2 as FQGTGA. The CDR3 loop is CASSAGGSNTEAFF. The DNA for the CDR3 is TGTGCCAGCAGTGCAGGGGGCTCGAACACTGAAGCTTTCTTT.

V gene TRBV13 combines with J gene TRBJ1-1; TRBD1 might be the D (6 bases). This CDR3 spans 14 amino acids. The V end was cut by 5 bases, the J end by 4 bases, with 14 bases between. Germline-derived CDR1 and CDR2 are PRHDT and FYEKMQ (reference sequence). The CDR3 bases are TGTGCCAGCAGCCGAAGCACAGGGAGCACTGAAGCTTTCTTT. This encodes CASSRSTGSTEAFF.

This clone turned up a few times. This rearrangement joins TRBV6-6 to TRBJ2-7; D unclear. CDR1 MNHNY and CDR2 SVGAGI come from the germline V gene (reference sequence). CDR3 length: 11 amino acids. Trimming left V 5 bases short and J 4 bases short, with 6 bases between. In DNA, the CDR3 is TGTGCCAGCAGTAGGGCGTACGAGCAGTACTTC. It encodes CASSRAYEQYF.

The chain carries TRBV7-2 and TRBJ1-6; unclear D gene. Trimming removed 3 bases at V and 7 bases at J, with 10 bases between. From germline, CDR1 is SGHTA and CDR2 FQGNSA. CDR3 length equals 14 residues. Written as DNA, the CDR3 is TGTGCCAGCAGCTTTAGAAAAACCAATTCACCCCTCCACTTT. It encodes CASSFRKTNSPLHF. The whole variable domain, filled in from reference TRBV7-2 and TRBJ1-6, reads GAGVSQSPSNKVTEKGKDVELRCDPISGHTALYWYRQSLGQGLEFLIYFQGNSAPDKSGLPSDRFSAERTGGSVSTLTIQRTQQEDSAVYLCASSFRKTNSPLHFGNGTRLTVT.

The chain combines TRBV4-3 with TRBJ2-3, with 10 bases matching TRBD2. The CDR3 spans 16 residues. The germline V gene has CDR1 LGHNA and CDR2 YSLEER. The ends lost 1 base at V and 6 bases at J; junction bases unmatched: 7. DNA of the CDR3: TGCGCCAGCAGCCAAGTACTAGCGGGATCCCGGGATACGCAGTATTTT. It yields the protein CASSQVLAGSRDTQYF.

J is TRBJ2-5 and V is TRBV5-4; D perhaps matches TRBD2 (6 bases). In germline, CDR1 is SGHNT, CDR2 YYREEE (reference sequence). V was cut by 1 base and J by 5 bases, with 15 bases left in between. The CDR3 extends over 15 amino acids. CDR3 nucleotides: TGTGCCAGCAGCTTGAGTGGGGGGAGGTCGGAGACCCAGTACTTC. This encodes CASSLSGGRSETQYF.

This clone has a count of ten or more. The V gene is TRBV5-1, the J gene TRBJ2-2; 10 bases match TRBD1. Unmatched junction bases numbered 3, after V lost 6 bases and J lost 1 base. The CDR3 is 15 amino acids. CDR1 and CDR2 from the germline V gene are SGHRS and YFSETQ. CDR3 region: CASTRDRGNTGELFF. The DNA for the CDR3 is TGCGCCAGCACCCGGGACAGGGGGAACACCGGGGAGCTGTTTTTT.

There are a few counts of this clone. V and J are TRBV15 and TRBJ2-4; D might be TRBD1 or TRBD2, each matching 5 bases. The CDR3 consists of 18 residues. CDR1 and CDR2 from the germline V gene are LNHNV and YYDKDF (reference sequence). Trimming took 3 bases from V and 3 from J, leaving 21 bases between them. The CDR3 sequence is CATSSGGTLNRGKNIQYF. The CDR3 DNA reads as TGTGCCACCAGCAGTGGTGGGACCCTCAACCGGGGCAAAAACATTCAGTACTTC.

The J gene is TRBJ1-2, the V gene TRBV11-2, with 9 nucleotides matching TRBD1. Trimming took 5 bases from V and 4 from J; bases not matched to a gene: 5. The CDR3 is made up of 14 amino acids. Germline values: CDR1 SGHAT, CDR2 FQNNGV. The CDR3 region is CASSPRTGAYGYTF. The CDR3 nucleotides read TGTGCCAGCAGCCCGAGGACAGGGGCCTATGGCTACACCTTC. Filled out from reference TRBV11-2 and TRBJ1-2, the complete variable domain reads EAGVAQSPRYKIIEKRQSVAFWCNPISGHATLYWYQQILGQGPKLLIQFQNNGVVDDSQLPKDRFSAERLKGVDSTLKIQPAKLEDSAVYLCASSPRTGAYGYTFGSGTRLTVV.

This clone was found a few times. The chain recombines TRBV5-1 with TRBJ2-1, with no clear D. V was shortened by 4 bases and J by 3 bases, with 20 bases between the two germline ends. CDR3 length: 17 amino acids. Germline V gene sequence: CDR1 SGHRS, CDR2 YFSETQ. In DNA, the CDR3 is TGCGCCAGCAGCCTTAGCTCAGCATCCGCAATCTACAATGAGCAGTTCTTC. Translation gives CASSLSSASAIYNEQFF.

This clone was seen a handful of times. This rearrangement joins TRBV29-1 to TRBJ1-1, with 7 bases matching TRBD1. The junction had 11 bases not matched to a gene; V was cut back by 4 bases and J by 9 bases. Germline CDR1 and CDR2: SQVTM and ANQGSEA. CDR3 size: 13 residues. CDR3 bases: TGCAGCGTTGGGCGACGACAGGGAAGTAAAGCTTTCTTT. This sequence encodes CSVGRRQGSKAFF.

By share, this clone counts as medium-sized. J is TRBJ2-1 and V is TRBV7-3, with a possible D match to TRBD1 (5 bases). Germline V gene lookup returns CDR1 SGHTA and CDR2 FQGTGA. The CDR3 has 15 amino acids. The V end lost 0 bases, the J end lost 9 bases, and 15 bases lay between the germline ends. CDR3 protein: CASSLTGQYHSEQFF. The CDR3 DNA reads TGTGCCAGCAGCTTAACGGGGCAATACCATAGTGAGCAGTTCTTC.